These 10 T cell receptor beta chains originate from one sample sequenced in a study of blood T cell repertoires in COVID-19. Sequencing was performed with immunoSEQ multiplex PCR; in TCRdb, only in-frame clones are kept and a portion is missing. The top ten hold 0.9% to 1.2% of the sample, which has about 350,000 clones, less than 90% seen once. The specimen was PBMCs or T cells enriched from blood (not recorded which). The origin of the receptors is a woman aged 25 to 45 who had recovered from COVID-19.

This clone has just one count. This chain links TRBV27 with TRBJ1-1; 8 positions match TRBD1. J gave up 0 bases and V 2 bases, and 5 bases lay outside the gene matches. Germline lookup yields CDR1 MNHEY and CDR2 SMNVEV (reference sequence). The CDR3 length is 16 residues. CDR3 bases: TGTGCCAGCAGTTTAGGTCAGGGGGCCATGAACACTGAAGCTTTCTTT. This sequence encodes CASSLGQGAMNTEAFF.

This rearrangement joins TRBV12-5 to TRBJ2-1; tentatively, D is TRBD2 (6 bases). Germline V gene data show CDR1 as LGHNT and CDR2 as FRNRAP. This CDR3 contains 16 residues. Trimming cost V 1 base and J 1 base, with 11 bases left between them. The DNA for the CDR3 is TGTGCTAGTGGTTTGGGGGGGACTGTTTCCTACAATGAGCAGTTCTTC. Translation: CASGLGGTVSYNEQFF.

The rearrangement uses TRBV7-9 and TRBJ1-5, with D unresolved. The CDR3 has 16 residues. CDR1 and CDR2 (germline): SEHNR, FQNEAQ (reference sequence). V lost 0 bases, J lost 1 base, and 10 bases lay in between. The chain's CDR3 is CASSLAEGASNQPQHF. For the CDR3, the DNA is TGTGCCAGCAGCTTAGCGGAGGGTGCCAGCAATCAGCCCCAGCATTTT.

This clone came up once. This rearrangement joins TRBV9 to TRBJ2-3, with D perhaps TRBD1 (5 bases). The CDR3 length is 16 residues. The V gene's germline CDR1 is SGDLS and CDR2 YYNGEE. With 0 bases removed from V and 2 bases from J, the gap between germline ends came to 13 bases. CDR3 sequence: CASSVAWAGNTDTQYF. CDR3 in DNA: TGTGCCAGCAGCGTAGCTTGGGCAGGGAACACAGATACGCAGTATTTT.

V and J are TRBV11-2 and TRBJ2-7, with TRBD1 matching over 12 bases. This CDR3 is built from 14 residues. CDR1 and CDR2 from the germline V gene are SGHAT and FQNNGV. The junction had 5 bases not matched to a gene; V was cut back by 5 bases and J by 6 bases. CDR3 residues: CASSRDRGLSEQYF. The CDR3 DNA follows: TGTGCCAGCAGCCGGGACAGGGGGCTTAGCGAGCAGTACTTC.

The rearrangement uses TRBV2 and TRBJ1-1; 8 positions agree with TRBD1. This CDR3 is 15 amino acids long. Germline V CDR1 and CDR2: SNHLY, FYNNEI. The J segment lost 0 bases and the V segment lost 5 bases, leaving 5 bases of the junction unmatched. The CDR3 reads CASSNPDRVNTEAFF. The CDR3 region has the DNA TGTGCCAGCAGTAATCCGGACAGGGTGAACACTGAAGCTTTCTTT.

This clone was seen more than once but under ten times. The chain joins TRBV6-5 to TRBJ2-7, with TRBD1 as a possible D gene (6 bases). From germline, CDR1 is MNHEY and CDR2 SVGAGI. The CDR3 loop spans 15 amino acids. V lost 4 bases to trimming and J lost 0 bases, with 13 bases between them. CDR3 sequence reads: CASSSSSQGSYEQYF. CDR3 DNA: TGTGCCAGCAGTTCCTCCTCACAGGGCTCCTACGAGCAGTACTTC.

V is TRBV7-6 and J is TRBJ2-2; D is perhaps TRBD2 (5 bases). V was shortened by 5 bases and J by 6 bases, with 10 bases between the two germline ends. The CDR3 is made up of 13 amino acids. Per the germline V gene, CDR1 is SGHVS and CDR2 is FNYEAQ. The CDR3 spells CASSARESGELFF. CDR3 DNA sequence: TGTGCCAGCAGCGCAAGGGAGTCCGGGGAGCTGTTTTTT. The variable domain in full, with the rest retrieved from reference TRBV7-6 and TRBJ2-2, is GAGVSQSPRYKVTKRGQDVALRCDPISGHVSLYWYRQALGQGPEFLTYFNYEAQQDKSGLPNDRFSAERPEGSISTLTIQRTEQRDSAMYRCASSARESGELFFGEGSRLTVL.

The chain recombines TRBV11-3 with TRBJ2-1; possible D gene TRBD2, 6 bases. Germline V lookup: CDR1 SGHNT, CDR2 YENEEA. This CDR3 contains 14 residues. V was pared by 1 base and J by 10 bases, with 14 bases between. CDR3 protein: CASSLAAGSSEQFF. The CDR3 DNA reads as TGTGCCAGCAGCTTAGCTGCCGGGAGCTCCGAGCAGTTCTTC. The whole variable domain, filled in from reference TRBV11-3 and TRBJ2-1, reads EAGVVQSPRYKIIEKKQPVAFWCNPISGHNTLYWYLQNLGQGPELLIRYENEEAVDDSQLPKDRFSAERLKGVDSTLKIQPAELGDSAVYLCASSLAAGSSEQFFGPGTRLTVL.

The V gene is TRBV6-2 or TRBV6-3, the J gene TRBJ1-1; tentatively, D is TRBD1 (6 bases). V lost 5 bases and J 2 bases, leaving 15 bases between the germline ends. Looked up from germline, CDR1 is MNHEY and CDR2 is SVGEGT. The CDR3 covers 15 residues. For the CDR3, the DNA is TGTGCCAGCAGTCGGGCGGGGGGCGATAACACTGAAGCTTTCTTT. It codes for CASSRAGGDNTEAFF.